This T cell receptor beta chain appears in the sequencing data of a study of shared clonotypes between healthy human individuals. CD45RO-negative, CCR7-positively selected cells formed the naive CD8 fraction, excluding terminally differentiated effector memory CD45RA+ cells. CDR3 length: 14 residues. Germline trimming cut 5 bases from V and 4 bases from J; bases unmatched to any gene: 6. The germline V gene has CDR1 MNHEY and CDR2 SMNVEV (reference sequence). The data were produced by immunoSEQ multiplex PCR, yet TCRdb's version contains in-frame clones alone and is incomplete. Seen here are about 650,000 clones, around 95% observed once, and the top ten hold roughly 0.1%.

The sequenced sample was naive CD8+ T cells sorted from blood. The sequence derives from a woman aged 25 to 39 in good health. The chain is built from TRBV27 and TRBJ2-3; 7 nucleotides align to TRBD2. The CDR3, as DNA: TGTGCCAGCAGTCGGACTAGTTTTGCAGATACGCAGTATTTT. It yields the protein CASSRTSFADTQYF.